This T cell receptor beta chain emerged from a study of shared clonotypes between healthy human individuals. General observations from the study: Clonotypes shared by all four donors outscored non-shared clonotypes in generation probability.

V was pared by 7 bases and J by 7 bases, with 14 bases between. The CDR3 is 12 residues long. The germline gives CDR1 MDHEN, CDR2 SYDVKM. Per the original methods: ImmunoSEQ output held junction-only sequences without quality scores, so filtering differed. The data were produced by immunoSEQ multiplex PCR, yet TCRdb's version contains in-frame clones alone and is incomplete. V and J calls and clone size follow that table, whereas D and trimming were derived from the DNA. The sample consists of roughly 1 million clones, approximately 70% of them appearing once. As to this clone: Its specificity is not known. Given a far larger clone just one base away, this is likely a sequencing read error. Other DNA sequences from this sample encode an identical CDR3 as well.

Specimen: memory CD4+ T cells sorted from blood. Stated subset: CD45RA-negative fraction. This chain uses TRBV28 with TRBJ2-7, with D hard to call. This receptor was obtained from a man aged 18 to 35 in good health. The CDR3: CASTLRDGEQYF. The CDR3 region has the DNA TGTGCCAGCACCTTAAGGGATGGTGAGCAGTACTTC.